Reported below is one T cell receptor (beta chain). Amplification yielded TCR beta CDR3 regions, with RNA transcripts as the source. During a first-round RT-PCR of the TCR CDR3, the HTBI primer set was used. TCRdb re-called the multiplex PCR reads with MiXCR, one entry per CDR3 protein. The data show some 800,000 distinct CDR3 sequences, about two fifths seen once. Graves' hyperthyroidism showing no ophthalmopathy progression within 18 months was considered stable. The sample belongs to a study of T cells in Graves' hyperthyroidism and ophthalmopathy. Germline V CDR1 and CDR2: SGHVT, SQSDAQ. V was pared by 4 bases and J by 6 bases, with 16 bases between. This CDR3 spans 15 amino acids.

The V and J genes are TRBV7-4 and TRBJ1-5; tentatively, D is TRBD1 (5 bases). The receptor was isolated from a man aged 18 to 30 with Graves' hyperthyroidism. The sequencing input was blood. For the CDR3, the DNA is TGTGCCAGCAGCTACACAGGCGGTACCGCTCAGCCCCAGCATTTT. Translation: CASSYTGGTAQPQHF. Full variable domain (outside the CDR3, taken from reference TRBV7-4 and TRBJ1-5): GAGVSQSPRYKVAKRGRDVALRCDSISGHVTLYWYRQTLGQGSEVLTYSQSDAQRDKSGRPSGRFSAERPERSVSTLKIQRTEQGDSAVYLCASSYTGGTAQPQHFGDGTRLSIL.